A selection of T cell receptor beta chains follows, all from one sample in a study of shared clonotypes between healthy human individuals. Using immunoSEQ multiplex PCR, the repertoire was profiled, and TCRdb retains in-frame clones only, with some absent. Of around 2.5 million clones in the sample, 93% were seen once. The source material was naive CD4+ T cells from PBMCs. Receptor source: a man between 18 and 29 years old in good health. Some clones in this sample may be carry-over from other donors' samples. Each CDR3 is given with its conserved first and last residue. D genes are given only for firm matches. Some rows mark clone size as missing; the rest say once, few, many or name a class of expanded clone.

CDR3aa: CASSPRGTGANVLTF
CDR3nt: TGTGCCAGCAGCCCGAGGGGAACTGGGGCCAACGTCCTGACTTTC
abundance: -
d_gene: -
j_gene: TRBJ2-6
v_gene: TRBV7-8

CDR3aa: CASSYLGGSTDTQYF
CDR3nt: TGTGCCAGCAGTTACCTAGGGGGGAGCACAGATACGCAGTATTTT
abundance: -
d_gene: -
j_gene: TRBJ2-3
v_gene: TRBV6-5

CDR3aa: CASSLLESSSYNEQFF
CDR3nt: TGCGCCAGCAGCTTGTTGGAGTCGAGCTCCTACAATGAGCAGTTCTTC
abundance: -
d_gene: -
j_gene: TRBJ2-1
v_gene: TRBV5-1

CDR3aa: CASSLGPGANSPLHF
CDR3nt: TGCGCCAGCAGCTTGGGTCCCGGGGCGAATTCACCCCTCCACTTT
abundance: -
d_gene: -
j_gene: TRBJ1-6
v_gene: TRBV5-1

CDR3aa: CASSEAPGYSNQPQHF
CDR3nt: TGTGCCAGCAGTGAGGCACCGGGTTATAGCAATCAGCCCCAGCATTTT
abundance: -
d_gene: -
j_gene: TRBJ1-5
v_gene: TRBV2

CDR3aa: CASGLGSSGNLKQFF
CDR3nt: TGTGCTAGTGGTTTGGGCTCTAGCGGGAACTTGAAGCAGTTCTTC
abundance: -
d_gene: TRBD2
j_gene: TRBJ2-1
v_gene: TRBV12-5

CDR3aa: CAWSVGALEMNQPQHF
CDR3nt: TGTGCCTGGAGTGTAGGAGCGTTGGAAATGAATCAGCCCCAGCATTTT
abundance: once
d_gene: -
j_gene: TRBJ1-5
v_gene: TRBV30

CDR3aa: CAWGPGTASEKLFF
CDR3nt: TGTGCCTGGGGACCTGGGACAGCCTCGGAAAAACTGTTTTTT
abundance: -
d_gene: TRBD1
j_gene: TRBJ1-4
v_gene: TRBV30

CDR3aa: CASSPGLAGNNEQYF
CDR3nt: TGTGCCAGCAGCCCGGGACTAGCGGGAAACAACGAGCAGTACTTC
abundance: -
d_gene: TRBD2
j_gene: TRBJ2-7
v_gene: TRBV5-6

CDR3aa: CATSRGIWTEDYGYTF
CDR3nt: TGTGCCACCAGCAGGGGGATTTGGACAGAAGACTATGGCTACACCTTC
abundance: once
d_gene: -
j_gene: TRBJ1-2
v_gene: TRBV15

CDR3aa: CASSLATSGDTQYF
CDR3nt: TGTGCCAGCAGCTTGGCGACTAGCGGAGACACGCAGTATTTT
abundance: -
d_gene: TRBD2
j_gene: TRBJ2-3
v_gene: TRBV5-5

CDR3aa: CASLWDRGETQYF
CDR3nt: TGTGCCAGCCTATGGGACAGGGGAGAGACCCAGTACTTC
abundance: once
d_gene: TRBD1
j_gene: TRBJ2-5
v_gene: TRBV18

CDR3aa: CASSDENYNEQFF
CDR3nt: TGTGCCAGCAGTGACGAGAACTACAATGAGCAGTTCTTC
abundance: -
d_gene: -
j_gene: TRBJ2-1
v_gene: TRBV2

CDR3aa: CASSYSRYTGEQYF
CDR3nt: TGTGCCAGCAGTTACTCAAGATACACGGGCGAGCAGTACTTC
abundance: -
d_gene: -
j_gene: TRBJ2-7
v_gene: TRBV6-5

CDR3aa: CASSERDIYGYTF
CDR3nt: TGTGCCAGTAGTGAGAGGGACATATATGGCTACACCTTC
abundance: -
d_gene: -
j_gene: TRBJ1-2
v_gene: TRBV19

CDR3aa: CASSLEPGTEAFF
CDR3nt: TGTGCCAGCAGCTTAGAACCCGGCACTGAAGCTTTCTTT
abundance: -
d_gene: -
j_gene: TRBJ1-1
v_gene: TRBV11-3

CDR3aa: CAIRSGISGGYTF
CDR3nt: TGTGCCATCAGGTCGGGGATCTCAGGGGGCTACACCTTC
abundance: -
d_gene: -
j_gene: TRBJ1-2
v_gene: TRBV10-3

CDR3aa: CASSLTGTGYGYTF
CDR3nt: TGTGCCAGCAGCTTAACCGGGACAGGGTACGGCTACACCTTC
abundance: -
d_gene: TRBD1
j_gene: TRBJ1-2
v_gene: TRBV7-3

CDR3aa: CASRRTGVEQYF
CDR3nt: TGTGCCAGCAGACGGACAGGGGTCGAGCAGTACTTC
abundance: -
d_gene: TRBD1
j_gene: TRBJ2-7
v_gene: TRBV28

CDR3aa: CASSLQGAREQYF
CDR3nt: TGTGCCAGCAGCCTGCAGGGGGCTCGGGAGCAGTACTTC
abundance: -
d_gene: TRBD1
j_gene: TRBJ2-7
v_gene: TRBV11-3

CDR3aa: CASSYPTGRKDTEAFF
CDR3nt: TGTGCCAGCAGTTATCCGACAGGGCGGAAAGACACTGAAGCTTTCTTT
abundance: -
d_gene: TRBD1
j_gene: TRBJ1-1
v_gene: TRBV28

CDR3aa: CSAQGGNTIYF
CDR3nt: TGCAGCGCCCAAGGGGGAAACACCATATATTTT
abundance: once
d_gene: -
j_gene: TRBJ1-3
v_gene: TRBV29-1

CDR3aa: CATKGGGNEQFF
CDR3nt: TGCGCCACCAAGGGGGGGGGCAATGAGCAGTTCTTC
abundance: -
d_gene: -
j_gene: TRBJ2-1
v_gene: TRBV5-1

CDR3aa: CASSRDGSSYEQYF
CDR3nt: TGTGCCAGCAGCCGGGACGGGAGCTCCTACGAGCAGTACTTC
abundance: -
d_gene: -
j_gene: TRBJ2-7
v_gene: TRBV7-7

CDR3aa: CASSKEARGTYEQYF
CDR3nt: TGTGCCAGCAGCAAAGAGGCCAGGGGGACCTACGAGCAGTACTTC
abundance: once
d_gene: -
j_gene: TRBJ2-7
v_gene: TRBV21-1

CDR3aa: CASGSGTGDQETQYF
CDR3nt: TGTGCTAGTGGTTCCGGGACAGGCGATCAAGAGACCCAGTACTTC
abundance: -
d_gene: TRBD1
j_gene: TRBJ2-5
v_gene: TRBV12-5

CDR3aa: CASSLRQGSDTQYF
CDR3nt: TGTGCCAGCAGCTTGCGACAGGGATCAGATACGCAGTATTTT
abundance: -
d_gene: TRBD1
j_gene: TRBJ2-3
v_gene: TRBV7-3

CDR3aa: CASSEITGGGKKLFF
CDR3nt: TGTGCCAGCAGTGAAATCACAGGGGGCGGGAAAAAACTGTTTTTT
abundance: -
d_gene: TRBD1
j_gene: TRBJ1-4
v_gene: TRBV6-1

CDR3aa: CASSLVRAGQETQYF
CDR3nt: TGTGCCAGCAGCTTAGTTCGAGCGGGCCAAGAGACCCAGTACTTC
abundance: -
d_gene: -
j_gene: TRBJ2-5
v_gene: TRBV7-2

CDR3aa: CATTSPGGVYNEQFF
CDR3nt: TGTGCCACCACCTCTCCGGGGGGCGTTTACAATGAGCAGTTCTTC
abundance: -
d_gene: -
j_gene: TRBJ2-1
v_gene: TRBV5-8

CDR3aa: CASSRTGVTEAFF
CDR3nt: TGTGCCAGCAGCCGGACAGGGGTCACTGAAGCTTTCTTT
abundance: -
d_gene: TRBD1
j_gene: TRBJ1-1
v_gene: TRBV5-4

CDR3aa: CASSRGTTGANVLTF
CDR3nt: TGTGCCAGTAGTAGGGGGACCACTGGGGCCAACGTCCTGACTTTC
abundance: -
d_gene: -
j_gene: TRBJ2-6
v_gene: TRBV19

CDR3aa: CASTTTRNFEAFF
CDR3nt: TGTGCCAGCACTACCACGAGGAACTTCGAAGCTTTCTTT
abundance: few
d_gene: -
j_gene: TRBJ1-1
v_gene: TRBV6-6

CDR3aa: CASSQDSLGGFAGYTF
CDR3nt: TGCGCCAGCAGCCAAGATTCCCTTGGGGGTTTTGCTGGCTACACCTTC
abundance: -
d_gene: -
j_gene: TRBJ1-2
v_gene: TRBV4-3

CDR3aa: CASSKVPGDNYEQYF
CDR3nt: TGTGCCAGCAGCAAAGTCCCGGGAGACAACTACGAGCAGTACTTC
abundance: -
d_gene: -
j_gene: TRBJ2-7
v_gene: TRBV21-1

CDR3aa: CASRDQDTIYF
CDR3nt: TGCGCCAGCAGAGACCAGGACACCATATATTTT
abundance: -
d_gene: -
j_gene: TRBJ1-3
v_gene: TRBV5-1

CDR3aa: CASSRTSGSYEQYF
CDR3nt: TGTGCCAGCAGCCGGACTAGCGGGAGTTACGAGCAGTACTTC
abundance: -
d_gene: TRBD2
j_gene: TRBJ2-7
v_gene: TRBV6-6

CDR3aa: CASVPGTGPYNEQFF
CDR3nt: TGTGCCAGTGTCCCGGGAACAGGGCCCTACAATGAGCAGTTCTTC
abundance: -
d_gene: -
j_gene: TRBJ2-1
v_gene: TRBV28

CDR3aa: CASSPYGAGYGYTF
CDR3nt: TGTGCCAGTAGTCCCTACGGGGCCGGCTATGGCTACACCTTC
abundance: -
d_gene: -
j_gene: TRBJ1-2
v_gene: TRBV19

CDR3aa: CASSLEGTVYNEQFF
CDR3nt: TGTGCCAGCAGCTTAGAAGGGACCGTCTACAATGAGCAGTTCTTC
abundance: -
d_gene: -
j_gene: TRBJ2-1
v_gene: TRBV11-2

CDR3aa: CASSIMSANTEAFF
CDR3nt: TGTGCCAGTAGTATCATGTCAGCCAACACTGAAGCTTTCTTT
abundance: -
d_gene: -
j_gene: TRBJ1-1
v_gene: TRBV19

CDR3aa: CASSVRTGRTGELFF
CDR3nt: TGCGCCAGCAGCGTCCGGACAGGGCGCACCGGGGAGCTGTTTTTT
abundance: few
d_gene: TRBD1
j_gene: TRBJ2-2
v_gene: TRBV5-1

CDR3aa: CASSHDRTYTGELFF
CDR3nt: TGTGCCAGCAGCCACGACAGGACCTACACCGGGGAGCTGTTTTTT
abundance: -
d_gene: -
j_gene: TRBJ2-2
v_gene: TRBV28

CDR3aa: CSVGKTVSSYEQYF
CDR3nt: TGCAGCGTTGGGAAGACAGTTAGCTCCTACGAGCAGTACTTC
abundance: -
d_gene: -
j_gene: TRBJ2-7
v_gene: TRBV29-1

CDR3aa: CASSSQIRARAGMNTEAFF
CDR3nt: TGTGCCAGCAGTTCTCAAATCAGGGCAAGGGCCGGGATGAACACTGAAGCTTTCTTT
abundance: few
d_gene: -
j_gene: TRBJ1-1
v_gene: TRBV28

CDR3aa: CASSLALGGQGPKTEAFF
CDR3nt: TGTGCCAGCAGCTTGGCCTTAGGCGGACAGGGGCCGAAAACTGAAGCTTTCTTT
abundance: -
d_gene: TRBD1
j_gene: TRBJ1-1
v_gene: TRBV5-4

CDR3aa: CASSVGPYEQYF
CDR3nt: TGTGCCAGCAGTGTAGGCCCCTACGAGCAGTACTTC
abundance: -
d_gene: -
j_gene: TRBJ2-7
v_gene: TRBV6-1

CDR3aa: CASSITGDGYTF
CDR3nt: TGTGCCAGCAGTATCACAGGGGATGGCTACACCTTC
abundance: few
d_gene: TRBD1
j_gene: TRBJ1-2
v_gene: TRBV28

CDR3aa: CASSYRPSGYNEQFF
CDR3nt: TGTGCCAGCAGTTACAGACCTAGCGGTTACAATGAGCAGTTCTTC
abundance: -
d_gene: TRBD2
j_gene: TRBJ2-1
v_gene: TRBV6-5

CDR3aa: CASSYWGGSSYNEQFF
CDR3nt: TGTGCCAGCAGCTACTGGGGCGGAAGCTCCTACAATGAGCAGTTCTTC
abundance: -
d_gene: -
j_gene: TRBJ2-1
v_gene: TRBV5-8

CDR3aa: CASRDRQNIQYF
CDR3nt: TGTGCCAGCAGGGACAGGCAAAACATTCAGTACTTC
abundance: once
d_gene: TRBD1
j_gene: TRBJ2-4
v_gene: TRBV27

CDR3aa: CASSLVDPNSPLHF
CDR3nt: TGTGCCAGCAGCTTAGTGGACCCTAATTCACCCCTCCACTTT
abundance: -
d_gene: -
j_gene: TRBJ1-6
v_gene: TRBV7-9

CDR3aa: CASSYGTALDEQYF
CDR3nt: TGTGCCAGCAGTTACGGGACAGCCCTAGACGAGCAGTACTTC
abundance: -
d_gene: TRBD1
j_gene: TRBJ2-7
v_gene: TRBV6-5